These 26 T cell receptor beta chains share one sample of origin, sequenced in a study of control samples from healthy donors and cancer patients (dated by TCRdb to 2019 to 2021). Library preparation was by the immunoSEQ multiplex PCR assay. TCRdb mirrors the immuneACCESS table, restricted to in-frame sequences. Some clones are absent from its copies; in checked studies, under half trace to an unresolved V gene, and the reason for the others is unknown. The sample has 260,000 or so clones on record, more than 65% of them singletons. The top ten hold 13% of the sample. The sample taken for sequencing was PBMCs. The receptor set was obtained from a woman in her fifties or sixties with lung cancer.

This chain joins TRBV24-1 and TRBJ2-1; D may be TRBD1 or TRBD2 (5 bases each). Germline values: CDR1 KGHDR, CDR2 SFDVKD. V lost 5 bases, J lost 11 bases, and 15 bases lay in between. The CDR3 runs to 13 residues. The CDR3: CATSGYRDPKQFF. The CDR3 coding sequence is TGTGCCACCAGTGGTTACCGGGACCCAAAGCAGTTCTTC.

This chain connects TRBV7-2 to TRBJ2-5, with TRBD2 identical over 12 bases. Germline V CDR1 and CDR2: SGHTA, FQGNSA. The CDR3 runs 15 residues. With V trimmed by 5 bases and J by 1 base, 2 bases remained unmatched. Here the CDR3 DNA reads TGTGCCAGCAGCCCACTAGCGGGAGGCCAAGAGACCCAGTACTTC. Its protein product is CASSPLAGGQETQYF.

CDR3 sequence: CASNRGSRGEKLFF. CDR3 in DNA: TGTGCCAGCAACCGCGGAAGTCGCGGTGAAAAACTGTTTTTT. The genes are TRBV28 and TRBJ1-4; no firm D call. Deletions cut 7 bases from V and 7 bases from J, with 16 bases between. The CDR3 length is 14 residues. Per the germline V gene, CDR1 is MDHEN and CDR2 is SYDVKM.

The chain joins TRBV11-3 to TRBJ2-1, with D hard to call. Germline loops: CDR1 SGHNT, CDR2 YENEEA. The CDR3 is 13 residues long. Trimming cost V 5 bases and J 4 bases, with 9 bases left between them. The CDR3 coding sequence is TGTGCCAGCAGCCCGTCACAGTACAATGAGCAGTTCTTC. Its protein product is CASSPSQYNEQFF.

The chain recombines TRBV18 with TRBJ1-5, with no clear D. The CDR3 loop spans 14 amino acids. The germline gives CDR1 KGHSH, CDR2 LQKENI. V was clipped by 6 bases and J by 0 bases, with 9 bases between them. CDR3 in DNA: TGTGCCAGCTCCCCGGTTGATAGCAATCAGCCCCAGCATTTT. Protein product: CASSPVDSNQPQHF. The full variable domain, with the rest looked up from reference TRBV18 and TRBJ1-5, is NAGVMQNPRHLVRRRGQEARLRCSPMKGHSHVYWYRQLPEEGLKFMVYLQKENIIDESGMPKERFSAEFPKEGPSILRIQQVVRGDSAAYFCASSPVDSNQPQHFGDGTRLSIL.

CDR3 nucleotide sequence: TGTGCCAGCAGCTTATCCACAGGGGGGATAGATACGCAGTATTTT. This gives the protein CASSLSTGGIDTQYF. V usage is TRBV7-9 and J usage is TRBJ2-3, with TRBD1 matching over 8 bases. Trimming cost V 2 bases and J 5 bases; bases outside gene matches: 6. The V gene's germline CDR1 is SEHNR and CDR2 FQNEAQ (reference sequence). This CDR3 has 15 residues.

The chain is built from TRBV5-1 and TRBJ2-7; D gene unclear. CDR3 length: 14 residues. CDR1 is SGHRS, CDR2 YFSETQ, per germline. V lost 5 bases and J 0 bases, leaving 12 bases between the germline ends. The CDR3 DNA is TGCGCCAGCAGACCCTCGGAATTCTCCTACGAGCAGTACTTC. This sequence encodes CASRPSEFSYEQYF.

The CDR3 DNA follows: TGTGCCAGCAAAAACTATGGCTACACCTTC. Its protein is CASKNYGYTF. The J gene is TRBJ1-2, the V gene TRBV6-5; no definite D call. CDR3 length: 10 amino acids. With 7 bases removed from V and 2 bases from J, the gap between germline ends came to 2 bases. Germline V gene data show CDR1 as MNHEY and CDR2 as SVGAGI.

This clone was recorded once. The chain uses TRBV5-8 and TRBJ1-1; 8 bases are a match to TRBD1. The V gene's germline CDR1 is SGHTS and CDR2 YDEGEE. The CDR3 has 14 amino acids. The V and J ends lost 4 bases and 3 bases, in that order; junction bases with no gene match: 5. The chain's CDR3 is CASSVRGLDTEAFF. In DNA, the CDR3 is TGTGCCAGCAGCGTCAGGGGGCTGGACACTGAAGCTTTCTTT.

This sequence joins TRBV5-6 and TRBJ2-3; D uncertain. In germline, CDR1 is SGHDT, CDR2 YYEEEE. Between the trimmed V and J ends, which lost 3 bases and 1 base, there was a span of 15 bases. The CDR3 has 16 residues. The CDR3 loop reads CASSSLKKGGTDTQYF. DNA for the CDR3: TGTGCCAGCAGCTCCCTCAAGAAGGGCGGCACAGATACGCAGTATTTT.

The count of this clone is one. No DNA is shown, since the ends of the CDR3 on it are uncertain; the CDR3 is the one TCRdb lists. The chain has TRBV28 and TRBJ1-5. Inclusive of both ends, the CDR3 amounts to 14 amino acids. The germline gives CDR1 MDHEN, CDR2 SYDVKM. The CDR3 reads CASSFGAGNQPQHF.

This chain joins TRBV19 and TRBJ2-7, with TRBD1 matching over 10 bases. The CDR3 is 14 residues long. Losses at the gene ends were 4 bases for V and 4 bases for J; bases not matched to a gene: 4. Germline V gives CDR1 LNHDA, CDR2 SQIVND (reference sequence). The CDR3 sequence: CASSTDRGAYEQYF. CDR3 nucleotides: TGTGCCAGTAGTACGGACAGGGGGGCGTACGAGCAGTACTTC.

This rearrangement joins TRBV5-5 to TRBJ2-1; unclear D gene. Germline CDR1 is SGHKS and CDR2 is YYEKEE (reference sequence). Trimming shortened V by 1 base and J by 7 bases, and 6 bases separated the two germline ends. The CDR3 totals 12 residues. The CDR3 region has the DNA TGTGCCAGCAGCTTGCCCCGGAATGAGCAGTTCTTC. It encodes CASSLPRNEQFF.

This rearrangement joins TRBV7-3 to TRBJ1-6, with D maybe TRBD1 (6 bases). Per the germline V gene, CDR1 is SGHTA and CDR2 is FQGTGA. Trimming cost V 1 base and J 9 bases, with 13 bases left between them. The CDR3 has 15 residues. The CDR3 DNA follows: TGTGCCAGCAGCTTAATGGGCCAGGGGAGTTCACCCCTCCACTTT. Protein product: CASSLMGQGSSPLHF.

The CDR3 DNA sequence: TGCAGTGCTAGTAAAGAGTTAGCTAACTATGGCTACACCTTC. Protein product: CSASKELANYGYTF. V gene TRBV20-1 combines with J gene TRBJ1-2; unclear D gene. V was shortened by 3 bases and J by 0 bases, with 11 bases between the two germline ends. The CDR3 totals 14 residues. CDR1 and CDR2 from the germline V gene are DFQATT and SNEGSKA (reference sequence).

The chain combines TRBV15 with TRBJ2-7; 7 bases fit TRBD2. Per germline, CDR1 LNHNV and CDR2 YYDKDF (reference sequence). CDR3 length equals 14 residues. V lost 5 bases, J lost 3 bases, and 7 bases stayed unmatched. CDR3 DNA: TGTGCCACCAGCGTAGGGACTATAGTCTACGAGCAGTACTTC. Its translation: CATSVGTIVYEQYF.

This clone was observed a few times. This sequence joins TRBV5-1 and TRBJ2-5; possible D gene TRBD1, 5 bases. Trimming cost V 0 bases and J 1 base, with 10 bases left between them. CDR3 length: 15 amino acids. The V gene's germline CDR1 is SGHRS and CDR2 YFSETQ. Written as DNA, the CDR3 is TGCGCCAGCAGCTTGGCCTCCCAGGGCCAAGAGACCCAGTACTTC. Amino acid sequence: CASSLASQGQETQYF.

This chain links TRBV7-2 with TRBJ2-2; the D call may be TRBD1 or TRBD2 (5 bases each). CDR3 length equals 16 residues. Germline V lookup: CDR1 SGHTA, CDR2 FQGNSA. V dropped 5 bases and J dropped 6 bases, with 19 bases sitting between them. The DNA of the CDR3 is TGTGCCAGCAGCCAATACTTACTCGAGGGGCCCGGGGAGCTGTTTTTT. This sequence encodes CASSQYLLEGPGELFF.

The genes are TRBV29-1 and TRBJ2-3; D possibly corresponds to TRBD1 (6 bases). CDR1 and CDR2 from the germline V gene are SQVTM and ANQGSEA. The length of the CDR3 is 13 residues. With 5 bases removed from V and 4 bases from J, the gap between germline ends came to 13 bases. As DNA, the CDR3 is TGCAGCGTTCGTACAGGGAATTCAGATACGCAGTATTTT. The encoded protein is CSVRTGNSDTQYF.

The V and J genes are TRBV2 and TRBJ1-5, with D perhaps matching TRBD1 (6 bases). V gave up 2 bases and J gave up 4 bases, with 15 bases separating them. This CDR3 region has 16 residues. CDR1 and CDR2 (germline): SNHLY, FYNNEI. CDR3 sequence reads: CASSETEGGWNQPQHF. The CDR3 coding sequence is TGTGCCAGCAGTGAAACAGAAGGGGGTTGGAATCAGCCCCAGCATTTT.

This clone was picked up one time. The genes are TRBV27 and TRBJ1-5; TRBD1 aligns across 11 bases. Looked up from germline, CDR1 is MNHEY and CDR2 is SMNVEV (reference sequence). The trim removed 8 bases at V and 5 bases at J, leaving 5 bases unmatched. This CDR3 comprises 14 residues. The CDR3, as DNA: TGTGCCAGCCGAAGGACAGGGGGCTATCAGCCCCAGCATTTT. Its translation: CASRRTGGYQPQHF.

This chain joins TRBV30 and TRBJ2-3; 9 bases agree with TRBD1. The CDR3 runs to 13 residues. Germline-derived CDR1 and CDR2 are GTSNPN and SVGIG (reference sequence). J gave up 4 bases and V 7 bases, and 6 bases lay outside the gene matches. CDR3 coding DNA: TGTGCCTCCGACAGGGGGGGAGCAGATACGCAGTATTTT. It is translated as CASDRGGADTQYF.

The J gene is TRBJ1-5, the V gene TRBV6-5; a weak D match, TRBD1 (5 bases). The CDR3 contains 13 residues. Germline V gene sequence: CDR1 MNHEY, CDR2 SVGAGI. V was shortened by 6 bases and J by 6 bases, with 12 bases between the two germline ends. CDR3 loop: CASSRRGGQPQHF. CDR3 coding DNA: TGTGCCAGCAGCCGGAGGGGCGGTCAGCCCCAGCATTTT.

This rearrangement joins TRBV5-1 to TRBJ1-1; 8 bases match TRBD1. The CDR3 spans 15 residues. Germline CDR1 is SGHRS and CDR2 is YFSETQ. V was pared by 0 bases and J by 5 bases, with 6 bases of the junction left unmatched. For the CDR3, the DNA is TGCGCCAGCAGCTTGGGACAGGGGTCAGGGACTGAAGCTTTCTTT. It yields the protein CASSLGQGSGTEAFF. Full variable domain (rest looked up from reference TRBV5-1 and TRBJ1-1): KAGVTQTPRYLIKTRGQQVTLSCSPISGHRSVSWYQQTPGQGLQFLFEYFSETQRNKGNFPGRFSGRQFSNSRSEMNVSTLELGDSALYLCASSLGQGSGTEAFFGQGTRLTVV.

CDR3 loop: CASSFTRGGQETQYF. In DNA, the CDR3 is TGCGCCAGCAGCTTTACCCGGGGGGGGCAAGAGACCCAGTACTTC. The J gene is TRBJ2-5, the V gene TRBV5-1; TRBD2 matches 8 bases. The junction had 5 bases not matched to a gene; V was cut back by 2 bases and J by 2 bases. The germline V gene encodes CDR1 SGHRS and CDR2 YFSETQ. This CDR3 comprises 15 residues.

J is TRBJ1-3 and V is TRBV5-1; D is possibly TRBD1 (6 bases). CDR3 length: 14 amino acids. Germline V gene sequence: CDR1 SGHRS, CDR2 YFSETQ. The germline V and J ends were trimmed by 4 bases and 4 bases, with 12 bases remaining between them. CDR3 in amino acids: CASSLGGRGNTIYF. The CDR3 DNA is TGCGCCAGCAGCCTGGGGGGGCGCGGAAACACCATATATTTT.